This T cell receptor beta chain was sequenced in a study of blood T cell repertoires in COVID-19. Study-wide background: The analysed material was cDNA or gDNA that came from T cells, B-cell-depleted T cells, or PBMCs.

Per the original methods: Cell counts per sample came from amplifying reference gene primers. Libraries were prepared by immunoSEQ multiplex PCR; TCRdb keeps only in-frame clonotypes and omits some of them. The V and J calls and clone size are taken from that table; D and trimming were inferred from the DNA. The sample gives around 72,000 clones, approximately 87% of which show up once; about 20% is in the top ten. J lost 4 bases, V lost 1 base, and 9 bases had no gene match. From germline, CDR1 is LGHNA and CDR2 YNFKEQ. There are 16 residues in the CDR3. V is TRBV4-2 and J is TRBJ2-7; 8 bases are shared with TRBD2. This clonotype originated in a woman over 75 with acute or convalescent COVID-19. The sample taken for sequencing was peripheral blood. The CDR3, as DNA: TGTGCCAGCAGCCAAGTGGGAAGCGGGGGATCATACGAGCAGTACTTC. This translates into CASSQVGSGGSYEQYF.